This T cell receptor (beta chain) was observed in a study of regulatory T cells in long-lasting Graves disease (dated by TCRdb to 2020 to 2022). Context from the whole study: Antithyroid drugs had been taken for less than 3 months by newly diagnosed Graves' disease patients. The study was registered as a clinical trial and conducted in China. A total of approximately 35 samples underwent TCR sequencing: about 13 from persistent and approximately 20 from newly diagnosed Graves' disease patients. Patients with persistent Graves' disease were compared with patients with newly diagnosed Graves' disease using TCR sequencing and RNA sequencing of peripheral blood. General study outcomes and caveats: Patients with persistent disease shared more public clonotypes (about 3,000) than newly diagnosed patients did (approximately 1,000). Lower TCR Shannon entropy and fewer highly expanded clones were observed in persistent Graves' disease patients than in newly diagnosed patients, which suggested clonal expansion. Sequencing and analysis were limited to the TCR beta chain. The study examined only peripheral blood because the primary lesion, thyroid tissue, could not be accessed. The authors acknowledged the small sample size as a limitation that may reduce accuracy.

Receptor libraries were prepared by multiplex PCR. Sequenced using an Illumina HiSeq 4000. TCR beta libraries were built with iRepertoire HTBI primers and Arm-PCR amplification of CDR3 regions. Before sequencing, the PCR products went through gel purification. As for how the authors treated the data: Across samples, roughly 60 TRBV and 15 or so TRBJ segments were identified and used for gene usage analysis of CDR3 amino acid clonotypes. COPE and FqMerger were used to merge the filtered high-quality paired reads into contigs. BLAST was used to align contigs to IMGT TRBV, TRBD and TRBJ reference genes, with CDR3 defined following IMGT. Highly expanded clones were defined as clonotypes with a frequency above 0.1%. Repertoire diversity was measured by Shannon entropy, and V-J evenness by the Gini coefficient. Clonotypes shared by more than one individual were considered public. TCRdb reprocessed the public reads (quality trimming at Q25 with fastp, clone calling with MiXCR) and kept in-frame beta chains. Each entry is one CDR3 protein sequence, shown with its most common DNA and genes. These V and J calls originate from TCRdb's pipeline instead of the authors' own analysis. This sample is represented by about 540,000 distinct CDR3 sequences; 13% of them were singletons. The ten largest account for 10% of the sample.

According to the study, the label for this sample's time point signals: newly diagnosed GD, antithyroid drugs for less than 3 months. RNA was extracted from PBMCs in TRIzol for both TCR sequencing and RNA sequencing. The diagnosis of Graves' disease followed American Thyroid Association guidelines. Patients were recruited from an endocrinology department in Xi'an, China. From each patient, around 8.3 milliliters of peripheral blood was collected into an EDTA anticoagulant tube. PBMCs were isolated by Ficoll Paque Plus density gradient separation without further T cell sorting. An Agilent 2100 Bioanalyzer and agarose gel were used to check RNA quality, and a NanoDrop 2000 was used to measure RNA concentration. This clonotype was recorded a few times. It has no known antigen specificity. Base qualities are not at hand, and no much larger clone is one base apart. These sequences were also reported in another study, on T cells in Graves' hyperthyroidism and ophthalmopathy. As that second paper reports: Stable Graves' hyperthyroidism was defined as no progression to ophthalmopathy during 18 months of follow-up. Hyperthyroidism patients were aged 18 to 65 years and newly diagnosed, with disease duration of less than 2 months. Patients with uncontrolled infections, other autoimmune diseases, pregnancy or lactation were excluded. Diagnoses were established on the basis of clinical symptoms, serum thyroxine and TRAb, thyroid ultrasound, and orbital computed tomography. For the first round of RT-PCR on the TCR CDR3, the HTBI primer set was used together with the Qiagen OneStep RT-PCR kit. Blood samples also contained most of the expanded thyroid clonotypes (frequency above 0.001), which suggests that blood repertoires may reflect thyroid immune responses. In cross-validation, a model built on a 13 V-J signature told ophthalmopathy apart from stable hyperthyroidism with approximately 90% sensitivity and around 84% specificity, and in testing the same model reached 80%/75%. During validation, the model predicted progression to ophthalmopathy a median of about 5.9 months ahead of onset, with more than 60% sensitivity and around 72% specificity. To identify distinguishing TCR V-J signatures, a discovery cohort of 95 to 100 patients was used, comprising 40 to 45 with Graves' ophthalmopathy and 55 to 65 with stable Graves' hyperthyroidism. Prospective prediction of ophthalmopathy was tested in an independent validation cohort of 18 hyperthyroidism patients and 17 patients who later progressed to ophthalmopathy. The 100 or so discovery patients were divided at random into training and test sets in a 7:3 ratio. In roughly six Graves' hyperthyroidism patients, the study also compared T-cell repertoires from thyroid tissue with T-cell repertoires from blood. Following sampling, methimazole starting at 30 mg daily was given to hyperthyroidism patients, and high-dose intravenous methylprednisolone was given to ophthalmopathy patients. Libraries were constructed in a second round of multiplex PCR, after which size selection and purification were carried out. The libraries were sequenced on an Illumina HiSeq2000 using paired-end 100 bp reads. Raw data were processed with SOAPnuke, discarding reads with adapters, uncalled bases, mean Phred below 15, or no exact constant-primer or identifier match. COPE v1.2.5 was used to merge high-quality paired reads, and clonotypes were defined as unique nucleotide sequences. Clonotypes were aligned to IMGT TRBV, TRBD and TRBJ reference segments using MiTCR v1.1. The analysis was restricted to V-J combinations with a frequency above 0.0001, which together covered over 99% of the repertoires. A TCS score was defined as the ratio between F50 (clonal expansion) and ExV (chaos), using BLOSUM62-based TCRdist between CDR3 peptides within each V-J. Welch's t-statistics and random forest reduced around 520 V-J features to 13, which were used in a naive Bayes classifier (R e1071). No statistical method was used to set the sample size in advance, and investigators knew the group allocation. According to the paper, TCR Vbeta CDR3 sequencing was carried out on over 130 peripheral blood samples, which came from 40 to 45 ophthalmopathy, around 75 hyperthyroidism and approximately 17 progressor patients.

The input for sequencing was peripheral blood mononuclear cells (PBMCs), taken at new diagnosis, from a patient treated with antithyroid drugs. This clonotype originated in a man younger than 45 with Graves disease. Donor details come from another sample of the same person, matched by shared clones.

The nucleotide sequence reads as follows: TGTGCCAGTAGTATAGGGCAGACCGGAGCAGATACGCAGTATTTT. It encodes CASSIGQTGADTQYF. This sequence uses TRBV19 and TRBJ2-3; the D gene cannot be named for sure. Spanning cysteine to phenylalanine, the CDR3 consists of 15 amino acids. Only CDR3 DNA remains: 45 bases, in frame from the first base. Trimming takes 1 base from V and 4 bases from J, and the germline ends sit 12 bases apart. CDR1 and CDR2 are read off the germline V gene (reference sequence) as LNHDA and SQIVND.